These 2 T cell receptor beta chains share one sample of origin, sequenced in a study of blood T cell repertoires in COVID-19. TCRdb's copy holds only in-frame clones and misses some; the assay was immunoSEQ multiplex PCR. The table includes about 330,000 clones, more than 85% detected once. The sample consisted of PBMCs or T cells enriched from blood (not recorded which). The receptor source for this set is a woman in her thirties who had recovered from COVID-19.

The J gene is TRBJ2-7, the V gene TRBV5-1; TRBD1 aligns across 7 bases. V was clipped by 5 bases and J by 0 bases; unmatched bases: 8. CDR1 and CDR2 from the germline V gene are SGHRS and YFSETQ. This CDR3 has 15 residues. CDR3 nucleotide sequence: TGCGCCAGCAGACTTACAGGGGTATCCTCCTACGAGCAGTACTTC. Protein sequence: CASRLTGVSSYEQYF.

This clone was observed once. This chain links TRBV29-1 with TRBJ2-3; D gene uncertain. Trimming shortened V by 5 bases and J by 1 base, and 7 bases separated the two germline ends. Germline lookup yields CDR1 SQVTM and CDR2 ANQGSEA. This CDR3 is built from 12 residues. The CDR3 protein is CSVPPGTDTQYF. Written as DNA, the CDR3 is TGCAGCGTTCCCCCCGGCACAGATACGCAGTATTTT.